This TCR beta chain was retrieved from a study of cytomegalovirus exposure and HLA in healthy donors (dated by TCRdb to the late 2010s). General notes on the study: An earlier analysis of fewer than 750 of the donors reported 276 Gb of sequence data and some 110 million unique TCR beta sequences obtained from roughly 170 million T cells. The study combined high-throughput TCR immunosequencing, statistical association of individual TCRs with disease status, and machine learning to predict cytomegalovirus infection status. A later genetic analysis took genome-wide SNP genotypes for about 65% of the roughly 670 donors and used that subset as a discovery cohort. In addition to the first cohort of 650 to 750 subjects, a separate validation cohort of over 90 different subjects was used. All discovery cohort repertoires had been generated using a single sequencing platform. Donor age, sex, ethnicity and CMV serostatus were compiled together with the repertoire data. On average, 235,054 unique TCR beta nucleotide sequences were sequenced per donor among a few hundred genotyped donors of the cohort, with roughly 18% of those sequences being non-productive. Both class I and class II loci were covered by HLA typing, at four-digit resolution. Because of strong linkage in the cohort, roughly 5 DR-DQ haplotypes were treated as single units for association and clustering. The later analysis used no new phenotypic data to find candidate immune exposures, relying instead on TCR beta sequences and their occurrence across donors. An early release covering about 600 HLA-typed donors comprised around 300 gigabases of sequencing data and around 86 million unique TCR sequences. The number of typed donors differed by locus: 629-630 for A, B, C, DRB1 and DQB1; some 500 for DQA1; fewer than 610 for DPA1; and roughly 490 for DPB1. The aim of the study was to test whether cataloging public T cell receptors could identify signatures of past pathogen exposure. Of the approximately 400 genotyped donors, 80% to 90% were placed in the genetic ancestry cluster associated with self-reported Caucasian donors. The study used immunosequencing to profile the T cell repertoires of more than 650 subjects and linked those repertoires to cytomegalovirus serostatus. An earlier analysis of 587 of the donors used high-throughput TCR beta sequencing to judge whether each TCR beta V gene segment behaved as functional or pseudogenic. A later analysis re-examined previously published TCR beta repertoires from over 500 donors and added high-resolution HLA genotyping to investigate patterns of TCR occurrence. The research as a whole found: Roughly uniform sequencing depth across donors was assumed in presence/absence analyses, although this assumption may not hold. A total of 150 to 200 TCR beta chains were listed by the study as associated with cytomegalovirus. Across donors, most TCR sequences were observed very rarely, whereas some public TCRs were present in many individuals. A further reported finding was that TCR beta sequences accurately predicted the HLA-A and HLA-B alleles for most subjects in the first cohort. A later analysis found that most CMV-associated TCR beta chains appeared HLA-restricted, with HLA associations seemingly driven largely by CMV exposure. A later genetic analysis associated a missense DCLRE1C variant with V-gene and J-gene trimming of TCR beta chains, and an independent cohort replicated the association. Because counts were too low, more than 15 rarely observed V segments, including chromosome 9 orphons, were left out of the earlier analysis of approximately 580 of the donors. Cytomegalovirus status was reported to be diagnosed by the classifier with high specificity and sensitivity in both the original and validation cohorts. Assigning TCR associations to individual alleles was difficult when HLA alleles, especially DR and DQ, strongly co-occurred. In an earlier analysis of fewer than 700 of the donors, most TCR beta V segments appeared in productive rearrangements about 87% or about 30% of the time, broadly matching IMGT annotations. Because HLA typing was unavailable for some donors at each locus, only the typed subset was used in association tests. Some IMGT-functional V segments, including TRBV6-2 and TRBV6-3, could not be told apart with the 87-base-pair reads, so those segments were excluded. Linkage disequilibrium might explain the correlated functional status among segregating V segments, but an unknown experimental factor could not be ruled out. For the cohort, immune exposure information was limited to CMV serostatus. A group of highly shared sequence variants was considered likely to be a technical artifact of the sequencing pipeline. Several of the top co-occurrence clusters appeared to be linked to parvovirus B19, influenza, CMV and Epstein-Barr virus, according to a later analysis. According to the authors, the approach could potentially be generalized to other disease states and immunological phenotypes. The cohort was sequenced for TCR beta chains only, and without alpha or paired-chain data the features that could be detected were limited. At a false discovery rate of 0.05, a later analysis linked approximately 18,000 TCR beta sequences to specific HLA alleles. In a later analysis, HLA-associated TCR beta chains were found to be more clonally expanded and to have lower generation probabilities than equally common non-associated chains. A few of the identified cytomegalovirus-associated TCR beta chains were confirmed in vitro to be specific for cytomegalovirus antigens. A later analysis found that TCR association rates varied across HLA loci, with DRB1 alleles showing the most associated TCRs and HLA-C alleles the fewest. In a later genetic analysis, fewer N-insertions in productive TCRs were reported among donors in an Asian-associated ancestry cluster than the 666-donor mean.

In total, more than 500 healthy bone marrow donors made up the cohort. At the time of sampling, every cohort member was nominally healthy, though immune exposures that went unrecorded were likely present. The donor tested CMV seronegative and was one of the 352 seronegative cohort members. A peripheral blood sample was provided by each donor, and peripheral blood mononuclear cells were used for TCR beta sequencing. The Qiagen DNeasy Blood Extraction Kit was used to extract genomic DNA from the blood cell samples. Germline trimming amounts to 4 bases on V and 8 bases on J, with 5 as the count of junction bases outside the gene matches. In the germline V gene, CDR1 corresponds to SGHDT and CDR2 to YYEEEE. The CDR3 runs 13 residues from the cysteine to the phenylalanine. Just CDR3 DNA is preserved here, 39 bases in frame from base 1. A word on this clone: Its antigen remains undetermined. It has no much larger one-base neighbor in the sample; base qualities were not kept.

Receptors were amplified or captured by the immunoSEQ multiplex PCR assay. For the multiplex PCR, a mixture combining 60 forward primers for TCR Vbeta segments and 13 reverse primers for TCR Jbeta segments was used. Amplification of the CDR3 region of rearranged TCR beta genes was performed with a multiplex PCR assay on genomic DNA. The amplified TCR beta libraries were sequenced on the Illumina HiSeq System as 87-base-pair reads. In the authors' own workflow: A later analysis tallied around 82 million unique TCR beta chains across the 666 repertoires, and about 10 million of those chains were shared by two or more donors. Raw reads were error-corrected and collapsed into unique sequences by a nearest-neighbor algorithm in which closely related sequences were merged to remove PCR and sequencing errors. Alignment of CDR3 sequences to IMGT reference sequences was used to assign V, D and J gene segments. For a sequence to be retained, a match of at least six nucleotides to both a V gene segment and a J gene segment was required. Rearrangements were called productive when the CDR3 lacked stop codons and stayed in frame with V and J; all others were non-productive. Following IMGT convention, CDR3 was defined as the stretch from the second conserved V-encoded cysteine up to the conserved J-encoded phenylalanine. In an earlier analysis of 550 to 650 of the donors, sequences lacking an unambiguous match to a single V gene segment were excluded. An earlier analysis of a few hundred of the donors called V segments functional above 56.7% productive rearrangements and segregating when the between-donor standard deviation exceeded 5%. To diagnose cytomegalovirus status from the catalog of TCR beta chain sequences, a statistical classification framework was built. A later analysis assigned V and J genes by comparing TCR nucleotide sequences with IMGT/GENE-DB human TR gene sequences. In a later analysis, CDR3 sequences and most-parsimonious VDJ recombination scenarios were assigned using the TCRdist pipeline. In a later analysis, each TCR beta chain was defined by its CDR3 amino acid sequence together with its V-gene family, and reads without a unique V-gene family were excluded. To address suspected cross-contamination and a sequencing artifact, a later analysis removed several hundred highly shared, low-generation-probability nucleotide sequences. In a later analysis, a clonal expansion index was calculated for each public chain from normalized within-repertoire ranks of inferred template counts. A later analysis computed generation probabilities with a VDJ recombination model fitted to out-of-frame rearrangements, and checked the results against IGoR. In a later analysis, hypergeometric tests were used to score TCR-TCR, TCR-HLA and TCR-CMV co-occurrence, with a repertoire-size bias correction applied to TCR pairs. False discovery rates were estimated in a later analysis by permuting HLA or CMV assignments 20 times. In a later analysis, co-occurring TCRs were grouped using DBSCAN, with TCRdist sequence similarity added in when clustering inside HLA-allele-positive subsets. Co-occurrence clustering excluded repertoires with fewer than 30,000 or more than 120,000 public chains, plus five with anomalous nucleotide sharing. Drawn from immuneACCESS, this table holds only the in-frame rearrangements with V and J called that TCRdb kept. Clones are partly lost; checked studies trace under half to an unresolved V gene and leave the rest unexplained. That table is the source of V, J and clone size, and D and trimming were worked out from the DNA. This sample has 180,000 or so clones in its table, and about three quarters of those were observed once. The top ten constitute about 1.5% of the sample.

The rearranged chain carries TRBV5-6 and TRBJ1-2, and 10 bases in between align with TRBD1. The sequenced sample consisted of PBMCs. The TCR was taken from a man between 18 and 35 years old in good health and CMV-seronegative. This receptor has the CDR3 CASSLGDRGGYTF. The nucleotide sequence reads TGTGCCAGCAGCCTCGGGGACAGGGGCGGCTACACCTTC.